This T cell receptor beta chain was retrieved from a study of cytomegalovirus exposure and HLA in healthy donors. On this clone itself: Its specificity is not known.

Findings and caveats of the study: CMV serostatus alone was available as immune exposure information. Associated with cytomegalovirus, according to the listing, were around 170 TCR beta chains. Reportedly, a later analysis found an Asian-associated ancestry cluster had fewer N-insertions than the roughly 700-donor mean.

Germline V gene data show CDR1 as LNHDA and CDR2 as SQIVND (reference sequence). Trimming left V 2 bases short and J 4 bases short, with 11 bases between. The CDR3 length is 15 residues. PCR primers comprised 60 Vbeta and 13 Jbeta primers. Profiling relied on immunoSEQ multiplex PCR, and the TCRdb table lists in-frame clones only, not all of them. This sample has 95,000 to 150,000 clones, with more than 60% found just once. Sequencing was performed on PBMCs. The receptor was isolated from a man aged 18 to 29 in good health and CMV-seronegative. The V gene is TRBV19, the J gene TRBJ2-2, with D unclear. Written as DNA, the CDR3 is TGTGCCAGTAGTATACTGGCTCGGAGCACCGGGGAGCTGTTTTTT. It encodes CASSILARSTGELFF. The whole variable domain, filled in from reference TRBV19 and TRBJ2-2, reads DGGITQSPKYLFRKEGQNVTLSCEQNLNHDAMYWYRQDPGQGLRLIYYSQIVNDFQKGDIAEGYSVSREKKESFPLTVTSAQKNPTAFYLCASSILARSTGELFFGEGSRLTVL.